There are a few counts of the clone carrying this T cell receptor beta chain. Its specificity is unknown. TCR sequencing used cDNA made by reverse transcription of extracted RNA. This table comes from immunoSEQ multiplex PCR, and its TCRdb copy is limited to in-frame clones, with some not included. The sample yields under 200,000 clones, 60% seen once. The sample belongs to a study of CD8+ T cells in alopecia areata. The treatment: oral pan-JAK inhibitor, 5-10 mg twice daily. Findings and limits, study-wide: An increase in clonality over normal scalp was evident in lesional scalp, especially alopecia totalis/universalis. Possibly because of HLA-related factors, TCR sharing was less clear across patients than in mice.

The V and J ends lost 3 bases and 1 base respectively, with 9 bases between them. Germline V gene data show CDR1 as LNHDA and CDR2 as SQIVND (reference sequence). CDR3 length: 15 amino acids. The chain links TRBV19 to TRBJ1-4, with D perhaps matching TRBD1 (5 bases). The sequencing used CD4+ T cells sorted from blood, collected at week 24, from a patient treated with tofacitinib. The source of this sequence is a human donor with alopecia areata. CDR3 sequence: CASSIIGGTNEKLFF. CDR3 sequence (DNA): TGTGCCAGTAGTATTATTGGGGGAACTAATGAAAAACTGTTTTTT.